The present entry profiles one TCR beta chain with its context. These data belong to a study of T cell clones after liver transplantation. Looking at the study overall: Pre-transplant mixed lymphocyte reactions yielded third-party-reactive TCRbeta sequences as comparators for graft-donor-reactive sequences. Subjects received no induction therapy and standard immunosuppression until randomization at 12-24 months post-transplant.

The CDR3 length is 14 residues. The germline V gene encodes CDR1 SQVTM and CDR2 ANQGSEA. V trimming: 3 bases; J trimming: 4 bases; junction bases outside the gene matches: 5. The assay was immunoSEQ multiplex PCR, and TCRdb's table has in-frame clones only and misses some. The sample lists some 120,000 clones, about nine tenths occurring once. The chain has TRBV29-1 and TRBJ2-1, with TRBD2 matching 8 bases. The sequencing here drew on CD4+ T cells from blood, taken 12 months after liver transplant. The source of this sequence is a human patient who received a liver transplant. Some T cells may be provided by the graft donor. The CDR3 bases are TGCAGCGTTGATAGTAGCGGGGTTTACAATGAGCAGTTCTTC. This codes for CSVDSSGVYNEQFF.